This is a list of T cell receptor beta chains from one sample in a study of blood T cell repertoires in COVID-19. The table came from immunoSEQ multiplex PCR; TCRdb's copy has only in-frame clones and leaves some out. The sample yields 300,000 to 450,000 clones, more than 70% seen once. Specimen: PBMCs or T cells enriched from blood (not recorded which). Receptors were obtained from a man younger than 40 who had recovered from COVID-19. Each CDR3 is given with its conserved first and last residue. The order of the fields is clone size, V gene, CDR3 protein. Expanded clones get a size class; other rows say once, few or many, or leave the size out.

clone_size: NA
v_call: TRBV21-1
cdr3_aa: CASSKAHRGYGYGYTF

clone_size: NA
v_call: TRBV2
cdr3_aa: CASGFLRGQSTNTEAFF

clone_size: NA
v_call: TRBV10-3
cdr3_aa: CAISDMAGYGYTF

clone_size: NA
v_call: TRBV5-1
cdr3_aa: CASSLGAWDTEAFF

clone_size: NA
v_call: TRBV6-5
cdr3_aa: CASSRDSYNYGYTF

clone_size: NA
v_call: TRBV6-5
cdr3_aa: CAISGTGSSKNIQYF

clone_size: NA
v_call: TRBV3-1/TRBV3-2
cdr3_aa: CASSQHPSGQYF

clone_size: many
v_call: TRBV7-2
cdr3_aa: CASSWGQGNYGYTF

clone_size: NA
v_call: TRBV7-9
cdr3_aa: CASSPRGNGGTQYF

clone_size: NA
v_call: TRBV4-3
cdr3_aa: CASSQASTGGNSPLHF

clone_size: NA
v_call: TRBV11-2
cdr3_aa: CASSPNSGADRSYEQYF

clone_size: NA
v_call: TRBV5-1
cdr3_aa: CASSPQLNTEAFF